These 18 T cell receptor beta chains share one sample of origin, sequenced in a study of spatial heterogeneity in lung cancer. TCRdb reprocessed the 5' RACE reads via MiXCR and lists one record per CDR3 protein. The sample holds about 13,000 distinct CDR3 sequences; roughly 4.6% are singletons and the top ten take under 30%. Their antigen targets remain unknown. Documented time point: sample taken at primary tumor resection. The study, taken as a whole, reports: Counts of expanded intratumoral alpha and beta TCRs tracked tumor mutation counts.

The sample in question was lung tumor tissue, obtained at surgery. The origin of the receptors is a male donor with early-stage non-small cell lung cancer.

The chain employs TRBV5-1 and TRBJ2-2, with 8 bases matching TRBD1. V trimming: 4 bases; J trimming: 6 bases; junction bases outside the gene matches: 5. Germline CDR1 SGHRS, CDR2 YFSETQ. The length of the CDR3 is 14 residues. The CDR3 loop is CASSPRTGSGELFF. Written as DNA, the CDR3 is TGCGCCAGCAGCCCCAGGACAGGGTCCGGGGAGCTGTTTTTT.

This clonotype has a count of ten or more. The genes are TRBV7-9 and TRBJ1-1; 9 bases align to TRBD1. V was clipped by 5 bases and J by 3 bases; unmatched bases: 7. Germline CDR1 and CDR2: SEHNR and FQNEAQ (reference sequence). The CDR3 contains 15 residues. In DNA, the CDR3 is TGTGCCAGCAGCACTTTCGACAGGGGGTACACTGAAGCTTTCTTT. Its protein product is CASSTFDRGYTEAFF.

This clonotype has ten or more counts. V usage is TRBV4-3 and J usage is TRBJ2-2; D not certain. Trimming removed 0 bases from V and 5 bases from J, with 7 bases in between. Germline CDR1 reads LGHNA; CDR2 reads YSLEER. The CDR3 length is 14 residues. The CDR3 DNA reads as TGCGCCAGCAGCCAAGATTGGGTTACCGGGGAGCTGTTTTTT. Translation: CASSQDWVTGELFF.

This clonotype was picked up many times. The gene calls are TRBV7-9 and TRBJ2-3, with D perhaps matching TRBD2 (6 bases). The germline gives CDR1 SEHNR, CDR2 FQNEAQ (reference sequence). CDR3 length: 14 residues. Trimming removed 5 bases at V and 2 bases at J, with 11 bases between. The CDR3 DNA sequence: TGTGCCAGCAGCGCGGGACTCTTCACAGATACGCAGTATTTT. Encoded protein: CASSAGLFTDTQYF.

This clonotype was recorded at least ten times. The chain joins TRBV7-2 to TRBJ2-5; D may be TRBD1 (6 bases). The V gene's germline CDR1 is SGHTA and CDR2 FQGNSA. V shed 5 bases and J shed 5 bases, with 12 bases lying between them. The CDR3 spans 13 residues. The CDR3 spells CASSTTGWETQYF. The CDR3 DNA reads TGTGCCAGCAGCACTACAGGGTGGGAGACCCAGTACTTC.

Ten or more counts support this clonotype. This chain links TRBV21-1 with TRBJ1-3; the D call TRBD1 from the table was never checked on the DNA. TRBV21-1 is tagged as a pseudogene. The CDR3 consists of 16 residues. The CDR3 bases are TGTGCCAGCAGCATTTGGGACAGACGCCCTGGAAACACCATATATTTT. Protein product: CASSIWDRRPGNTIYF.

The table lists this clonotype with many counts. The chain has TRBV6-5 and TRBJ1-2; the match to TRBD1 covers 12 bases. Trimming took 7 bases from V and 7 from J; bases not matched to a gene: 7. The germline CDR1 and CDR2 sequences are MNHEY and SVGAGI. This CDR3 spans 14 amino acids. The CDR3 is CASKSGTGGRGYTF. CDR3 sequence (DNA): TGTGCCAGCAAATCCGGGACAGGGGGCCGTGGCTACACCTTC.

This clonotype was counted many times. The genes are TRBV7-7 and TRBJ2-2, with D perhaps matching TRBD2 (5 bases). Trimming stripped 3 bases from V and 8 bases from J, with 13 bases between. The CDR3 loop spans 14 amino acids. Germline CDR1 SSHAT, CDR2 FNYEAQ (reference sequence). In nucleotides, the CDR3 is TGTGCCAGCAGCTTTGGGGAGCTATCGGGGGAGCTGTTTTTT. Translating it yields CASSFGELSGELFF.

This clonotype has a count of ten or more. CDR3 amino acids: CASSTGLAGAYEQYF. The CDR3 DNA sequence: TGTGCCAGTAGTACAGGACTAGCGGGGGCCTACGAGCAGTACTTC. This rearrangement joins TRBV19 to TRBJ2-7, with 13 bases identical to TRBD2. The CDR3 length is 15 residues. Germline CDR1 reads LNHDA; CDR2 reads SQIVND (reference sequence). The ends lost 4 bases at V and 2 bases at J; junction bases unmatched: 2.

This clonotype has ten or more counts. The chain combines TRBV29-1 with TRBJ2-5; tentatively, D is TRBD2 (6 bases). This CDR3 comprises 13 residues. The germline V gene has CDR1 SQVTM and CDR2 ANQGSEA. Trimming removed 7 bases from V and 5 bases from J, with 17 bases in between. CDR3 bases: TGCAGCGAAAACGAGGCGGGGACGGAGACCCAGTACTTC. As protein: CSENEAGTETQYF.

In this sample, this clonotype turned up many times. The gene calls are TRBV5-6 and TRBJ1-2; tentatively, D is TRBD1 (6 bases). The germline V gene has CDR1 SGHDT and CDR2 YYEEEE. The CDR3 consists of 16 residues. Trimming shortened V by 4 bases and J by 7 bases, and 23 bases separated the two germline ends. CDR3 residues: CASSHPIYRDYRGYTF. The DNA for the CDR3 is TGTGCCAGCAGCCATCCTATCTACAGGGATTACCGTGGCTACACCTTC.

This clonotype was observed many times. The chain is built from TRBV7-2 and TRBJ1-1; unclear D gene. The ends were cut back, 5 bases at V and 3 bases at J, with 10 bases in the middle. The CDR3 is 13 residues long. CDR1 SGHTA and CDR2 FQGNSA come from the germline V gene. The CDR3 DNA sequence: TGTGCCAGCAGCCTGGGGAGGCACACTGAAGCTTTCTTT. Its protein is CASSLGRHTEAFF.

This clonotype was counted at least ten times. The chain links TRBV3-2 to TRBJ1-2. TRBV3-2 is shown as a pseudogene. The length of the CDR3 is 9 residues. The CDR3 loop reads CASYTIVAF. The DNA of the CDR3 is TGTGCCAGCTACACCATCGTCGCCTTC.

This clonotype showed up many times. The rearrangement uses TRBV7-8 and TRBJ2-3, with 15 bases identical to TRBD2. This CDR3 has 17 residues. V shed 7 bases, J shed 1 base, and the junction held 6 bases outside the gene matches. Germline V gives CDR1 SGHVS, CDR2 FQNEAQ. The CDR3 DNA follows: TGTGCCAGCACCGGACTAGCGGGGGGGCGTGGCACAGATACGCAGTATTTT. Translation gives CASTGLAGGRGTDTQYF.

This clonotype was detected many times. The chain combines TRBV5-5 with TRBJ1-5; D is unresolved. Germline V gene sequence: CDR1 SGHKS, CDR2 YYEKEE (reference sequence). V lost 2 bases and J lost 1, with 4 bases in between. This CDR3 is 13 amino acids long. CDR3 coding DNA: TGTGCCAGCAGCTTCGACAGCAATCAGCCCCAGCATTTT. Amino acid sequence: CASSFDSNQPQHF.

The sample holds many counts of this clonotype. This sequence joins TRBV10-3 and TRBJ2-3, with TRBD2 matching 7 bases. Looked up from germline, CDR1 is ENHRY and CDR2 is SYGVKD. Losses at the gene ends were 4 bases for V and 5 bases for J; bases not matched to a gene: 3. There are 13 residues in the CDR3. The CDR3 bases are TGTGCCATCAGTGGCGGGGAGGGAGATACGCAGTATTTT. Amino acid sequence: CAISGGEGDTQYF.

This clonotype was detected ten times or more. The chain uses TRBV12-3 or TRBV12-4 and TRBJ2-7, with D possibly TRBD2 on 5 matching bases. CDR3 size: 14 residues. The germline V and J ends were trimmed by 2 bases and 6 bases, with 14 bases remaining between them. CDR3 protein: CASSLQGEGGEQYF. For the CDR3, the DNA is TGTGCCAGCAGTTTACAAGGAGAGGGTGGCGAGCAGTACTTC.

This clonotype was picked up many times. The chain links TRBV25-1 to TRBJ1-2; tentatively, D is TRBD1 (6 bases). Trimming pared 7 bases from V and 3 bases from J, leaving 12 bases between. The CDR3 loop spans 13 amino acids. Looked up from germline, CDR1 is MGHDK and CDR2 is SYGVNS. The CDR3 protein is CASTRPGDYGYTF. CDR3 bases: TGTGCCAGCACCCGCCCAGGGGACTATGGCTACACCTTC.